Listed below are T cell receptor beta chains from one sample, sequenced in a study of tumour-infiltrating T cells in Burkitt lymphoma. Repertoires were generated with immunoSEQ multiplex PCR, while TCRdb's copy carries only in-frame clones and drops some. The sample shows roughly 9,200 clones, 62% of them seen only once. Specimen: tumor tissue. The receptors come from a human donor with diffuse large B-cell lymphoma. Each CDR3 is given with its conserved first and last residue. D genes are given only for firm matches. Some rows have no size entry. The others give once, few or many, or a class for an expanded clone.

clone size	V gene	J gene	D gene	CDR3 DNA	CDR3 protein
.	TRBV7-9	TRBJ2-7	.	TGTGCCAGCAGCTCCGTTGATTCCGTCACCTACGAGCAGTACTTC	CASSSVDSVTYEQYF
.	TRBV9	TRBJ2-3	.	TGTGCCAGCAGCGTAGGTGCCCCCGGGGGCGATACGCAGTATTTT	CASSVGAPGGDTQYF
.	TRBV5-1	TRBJ1-5	.	TGCGCCAGCAGCTTACAGGGCATGGCAAATCAGCCCCAGCATTTT	CASSLQGMANQPQHF
few	TRBV13	TRBJ2-7	.	TGTGCCAGCAGCTCCGGAGTCAGGTCCTACGAGCAGTACTTC	CASSSGVRSYEQYF
.	TRBV2	TRBJ2-2	TRBD1	TGTGCCAGCAGTCCCGGGGGGGGGACAGGGGGCACCGGGGAGCTGTTTTTT	CASSPGGGTGGTGELFF
once	TRBV4-1	TRBJ1-4	TRBD1	TGCGCCAGCAGCCAATCCCCGGGACAGCCGGGGGAAAAACTGTTTTTT	CASSQSPGQPGEKLFF
.	TRBV7-9	TRBJ1-4	.	TGTGCCAGCAGCTTAAGCCAGGGGCCTAATGAAAAACTGTTTTTT	CASSLSQGPNEKLFF
once	TRBV7-9	TRBJ2-7	TRBD1	TGTGCCAGCAGTAATCCGGGAGGGACAGGGGATCCCTACGAGCAGTACTTC	CASSNPGGTGDPYEQYF
.	TRBV30	TRBJ1-1	.	TGTGCCGGGCAGGGATCCACTGAAGCTTTCTTT	CAGQGSTEAFF
medium-sized	TRBV15	TRBJ1-5	.	TGTGCCACCAGCAGAGATCGGTCGGGTTGGGGCAATCAGCCCCAGCATTTT	CATSRDRSGWGNQPQHF
.	TRBV6-4	TRBJ1-2	TRBD1	TGTGCCAGCAGCCGGGACAGTGAAGACTATGGCTACACCTTC	CASSRDSEDYGYTF
.	TRBV4-1	TRBJ1-1	TRBD1	TGCGCCAGCAGCCAATCGGGACAGGGAGGGACTGAAGCTTTCTTT	CASSQSGQGGTEAFF
.	TRBV18	TRBJ1-1	TRBD1	TGTGCCAGCTCACCTTTCGACAGGGGTTACGTTGAAGCTTTCTTT	CASSPFDRGYVEAFF
.	TRBV4-1	TRBJ1-2	TRBD1	TGCGCCAGCAGCCAAGAAGGGACAGTAGCTAACTATGGCTACACCTTC	CASSQEGTVANYGYTF
.	TRBV30	TRBJ1-2	.	TGTGCCTGGAGTGTGTCCGGCCTCTATGGCTACACCTTC	CAWSVSGLYGYTF
.	TRBV7-8	TRBJ2-2	TRBD1	TGTGCCAGCACAACACCAGGGGGCAACACCGGGGAGCTGTTTTTT	CASTTPGGNTGELFF
.	TRBV27	TRBJ1-2	.	TGTGCCAGCAGTTTATACGGGGAAAGTTTAGGTTATGGCTACACCTTC	CASSLYGESLGYGYTF
.	TRBV9	TRBJ2-7	.	TGTGCCAGCAGTACTTTCCCCGAGTCTTACGAGCAGTACTTC	CASSTFPESYEQYF
.	TRBV5-1	TRBJ2-1	.	TGCGCCAGCAGCTTGGCAGGGTATTCGGACAATGAGCAGTTCTTC	CASSLAGYSDNEQFF
.	TRBV5-6	TRBJ2-3	TRBD2	TGTGCCAGCAGCGTTGGACTAGCCCCCACAGATACGCAGTATTTT	CASSVGLAPTDTQYF
.	TRBV5-8	TRBJ2-2	TRBD1	TGTGCCAGCAGCGGGACAGGGGCATGGTGGGAGCTGTTTTTT	CASSGTGAWWELFF
.	TRBV21-1	TRBJ2-7	.	TGTGCCAGCCTCGGCCCCGGGGACTACGAGCAGTACTTC	CASLGPGDYEQYF
.	TRBV5-6	TRBJ2-3	.	TGTGCCAGCAGCTTCGGTAGGGACCCGCAGTATTTT	CASSFGRDPQYF
few	TRBV4-1	TRBJ1-5	.	TGCGCCAGCAGCCACCGATCCCGCAATCAGCCCCAGCATTTT	CASSHRSRNQPQHF
.	TRBV19	TRBJ1-5	TRBD1	TGTGCCAGTAGCTTCCGCCCCGGGACAGGGCTTGGCAATCAGCCCCAGCATTTT	CASSFRPGTGLGNQPQHF
.	TRBV7-2	TRBJ1-2	.	TGTGCCAGCAGCTTTACAGGGCTCGGTAACTATGGCTACACCTTC	CASSFTGLGNYGYTF
once	TRBV6-1	TRBJ1-5	TRBD1	TGTGCCAGCAGTGAAGCGCAGGGGGTCTATGATCAGCCCCAGCATTTT	CASSEAQGVYDQPQHF
few	TRBV2	TRBJ2-7	.	TGTGCCAGCAGTGAAAGGCCCGCGGGTTTCTACGAGCAGTACTTC	CASSERPAGFYEQYF
.	TRBV6-5	TRBJ1-2	TRBD1	TGTGCCAGCAGTTACTCTGGGGACAGCACTTATGGCTACACCTTC	CASSYSGDSTYGYTF
once	TRBV5-5	TRBJ2-2	TRBD1	TGTGCCAGCAGCTGGGGACAGGGGGTGAACACCGGGGAGCTGTTTTTT	CASSWGQGVNTGELFF
.	TRBV30	TRBJ2-5	.	TGTGCCTGGGGATTTGGAGATTTAGAGACCCAGTACTTC	CAWGFGDLETQYF
few	TRBV7-9	TRBJ2-3	TRBD2	TGTGCCAGCAGCTCGACTAGCGGGGGGGAGGATACGCAGTATTTT	CASSSTSGGEDTQYF
few	TRBV28	TRBJ1-2	.	TGTGCCAGCTTCGCCTATGGGGGGACCGGGGGCTACACCTTC	CASFAYGGTGGYTF
.	TRBV6-5	TRBJ1-6	.	TGTGCCAGCAGTTATCAGCAGGGGCTAAATTCACCCCTCCACTTT	CASSYQQGLNSPLHF
.	TRBV7-9	TRBJ1-2	.	TGTGCCAGCAGCGGGTGGGACATATCTAACTATGGCTACACCTTC	CASSGWDISNYGYTF
few	TRBV10-3	TRBJ1-1	.	TGTGCCAGTGGACAGCCTATGAACACTGAAGCTTTCTTT	CASGQPMNTEAFF
few	TRBV2	TRBJ2-2	.	TGTGCCAGCAGTCCGGGACAAGCGAACACCGGGGAGCTGTTTTTT	CASSPGQANTGELFF
.	TRBV4-1	TRBJ2-7	TRBD1	TGCGCCAGCAGCCCCTCCGGGACAGGTGGCTACGAGCAGTACTTC	CASSPSGTGGYEQYF
.	TRBV5-1	TRBJ1-5	TRBD1	TGCGCCAGCAGCATGACAGGGGAAGGTAGTCAGCCCCAGCATTTT	CASSMTGEGSQPQHF
few	TRBV11-2	TRBJ2-7	TRBD1	TGTGCCAGCAGCTGGACAGGGGAGGGCGAGCAGTACTTC	CASSWTGEGEQYF
.	TRBV7-9	TRBJ2-5	.	TGTGCCAGCAGCTTAGGTTATGACAGCCAAGAGACCCAGTACTTC	CASSLGYDSQETQYF
few	TRBV27	TRBJ2-7	.	TGTGCCAGCAGTTCGGGACGCGCCTACGAGCAGTACTTC	CASSSGRAYEQYF
once	TRBV19	TRBJ1-6	.	TGTGCCAGTAGTATTCGACAAGGAGATTCACCCCTCCACTTT	CASSIRQGDSPLHF
.	TRBV7-8	TRBJ1-2	TRBD1	TGTGCCAGCAGCTCAGAACAGGGGGTTGGTGGCTACACCTTC	CASSSEQGVGGYTF
few	TRBV11-3	TRBJ1-1	TRBD1	TGTGCCAGCAGCTTCGCCAGGGGGACTGAAGCTTTCTTT	CASSFARGTEAFF
.	TRBV5-8	TRBJ2-4	.	TGTGCCAGCAGCTTGACTCAAAACATTCAGTACTTC	CASSLTQNIQYF
.	TRBV4-2	TRBJ1-4	.	TGTGCCAGCAGCCTTGGACAGACTCCTCCGCATGAAAAACTGTTTTTT	CASSLGQTPPHEKLFF
medium-sized	TRBV2	TRBJ1-1	.	TGTGCCAGCAGTGAGGTGGGGGGGAACACTGAAGCTTTCTTT	CASSEVGGNTEAFF
.	TRBV28	TRBJ1-2	.	TGTGCCAGCAGTTATGGGGGGTATGGCTACACCTTC	CASSYGGYGYTF
.	TRBV6-5	TRBJ1-2	TRBD1	TGTGCCAGCAGTCAAGGGGGCGCTGGCTATGGCTACACCTTC	CASSQGGAGYGYTF
few	TRBV30	TRBJ1-5	.	TGTGCCTGGAGTGTATCGGGGTCGGGCAATCAGCCCCAGCATTTT	CAWSVSGSGNQPQHF
.	TRBV5-6	TRBJ1-2	.	TGTGCCAGCAGCTTGCTCGGTACGTGGGGCTACACCTTC	CASSLLGTWGYTF
.	TRBV19	TRBJ1-1	.	TGTGCCAGTCGGGGCGTTGGACGGGGGGGCTTCGAGCCTGAAACTTTCTTT	CASRGVGRGGFEPETFF
.	TRBV6-1	TRBJ2-7	.	TGTGCCAGCAGTGAAGGTCGTCCCGAGCAGTACTTC	CASSEGRPEQYF
.	TRBV10-3	TRBJ2-2	TRBD1	TGTGCCATTCGACAGGGCCACACTTCGAACACCGGGGAGCTGTTTTTT	CAIRQGHTSNTGELFF
.	TRBV5-1	TRBJ1-4	TRBD1	TGCGCCAGCAGCCAGTGGACAGGGGGTAGTGAAAAACTGTTTTTT	CASSQWTGGSEKLFF
.	TRBV5-4	TRBJ1-1	TRBD1	TGTGCCAGCAGCGCAGGACAGGGTATCACTGAAGCTTTCTTT	CASSAGQGITEAFF
.	TRBV15	TRBJ2-3	TRBD2	TGTGCCACCAGCAGAGACAGACTAGCGGCTTACACAGATACGCAGTATTTT	CATSRDRLAAYTDTQYF
.	TRBV5-1	TRBJ1-1	.	TGCGCCAGCAGCCGAGGGGTTACCATGAACACTGAAGCTTTCTTT	CASSRGVTMNTEAFF
.	TRBV11-3	TRBJ1-6	.	TGTGCCAGTAGCTTAGATGAGGCTTCACCCCTCCACTTT	CASSLDEASPLHF